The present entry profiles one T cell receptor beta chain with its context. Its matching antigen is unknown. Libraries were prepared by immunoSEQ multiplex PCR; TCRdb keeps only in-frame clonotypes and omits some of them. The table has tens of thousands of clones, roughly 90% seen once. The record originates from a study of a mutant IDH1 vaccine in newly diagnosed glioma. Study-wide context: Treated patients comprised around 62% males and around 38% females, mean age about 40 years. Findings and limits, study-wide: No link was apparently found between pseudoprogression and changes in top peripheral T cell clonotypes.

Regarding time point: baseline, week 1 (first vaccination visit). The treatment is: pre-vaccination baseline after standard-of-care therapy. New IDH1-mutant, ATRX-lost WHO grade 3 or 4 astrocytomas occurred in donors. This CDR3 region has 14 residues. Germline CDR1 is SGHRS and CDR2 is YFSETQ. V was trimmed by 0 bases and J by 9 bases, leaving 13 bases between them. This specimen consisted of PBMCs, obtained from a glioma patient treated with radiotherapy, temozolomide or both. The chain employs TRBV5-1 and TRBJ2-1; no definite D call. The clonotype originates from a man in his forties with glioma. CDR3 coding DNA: TGCGCCAGCAGCTTGGCCTTTACAGACGGTGAGCAGTTCTTC. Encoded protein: CASSLAFTDGEQFF.